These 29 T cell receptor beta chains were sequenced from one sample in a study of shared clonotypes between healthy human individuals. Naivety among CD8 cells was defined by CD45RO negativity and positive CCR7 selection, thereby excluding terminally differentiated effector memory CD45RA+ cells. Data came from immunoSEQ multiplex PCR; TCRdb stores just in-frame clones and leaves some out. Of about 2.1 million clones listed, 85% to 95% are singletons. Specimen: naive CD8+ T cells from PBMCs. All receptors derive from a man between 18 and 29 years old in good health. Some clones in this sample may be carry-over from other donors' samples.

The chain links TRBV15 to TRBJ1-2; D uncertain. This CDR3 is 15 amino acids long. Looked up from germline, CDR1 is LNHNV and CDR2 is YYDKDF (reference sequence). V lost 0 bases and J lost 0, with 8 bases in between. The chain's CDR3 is CATSRDFGANYGYTF. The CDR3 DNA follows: TGTGCCACCAGCAGAGATTTTGGGGCTAACTATGGCTACACCTTC.

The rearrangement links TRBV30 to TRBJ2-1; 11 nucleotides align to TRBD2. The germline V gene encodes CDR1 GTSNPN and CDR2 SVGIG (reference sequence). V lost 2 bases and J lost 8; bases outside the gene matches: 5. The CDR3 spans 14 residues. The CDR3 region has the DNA TGTGCCTGGAGTACTTTAGCGGGAGGGGATGAGCAGTTCTTC. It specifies CAWSTLAGGDEQFF.

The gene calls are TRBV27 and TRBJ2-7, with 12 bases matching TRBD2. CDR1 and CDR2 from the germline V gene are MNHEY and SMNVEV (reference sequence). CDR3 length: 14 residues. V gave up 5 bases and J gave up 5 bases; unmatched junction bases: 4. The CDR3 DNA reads TGTGCCAGCAGTCCCAGACTAGCGGGAGACGAGCAGTACTTC. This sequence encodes CASSPRLAGDEQYF.

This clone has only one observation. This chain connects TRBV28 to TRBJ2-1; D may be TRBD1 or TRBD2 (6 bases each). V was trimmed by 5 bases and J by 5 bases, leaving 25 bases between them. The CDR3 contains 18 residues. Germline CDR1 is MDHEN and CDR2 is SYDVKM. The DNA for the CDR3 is TGTGCCAGCAGTCAAGCCGCCCCGTGGGGGGCGGTCGACAATGAGCAGTTCTTC. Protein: CASSQAAPWGAVDNEQFF.

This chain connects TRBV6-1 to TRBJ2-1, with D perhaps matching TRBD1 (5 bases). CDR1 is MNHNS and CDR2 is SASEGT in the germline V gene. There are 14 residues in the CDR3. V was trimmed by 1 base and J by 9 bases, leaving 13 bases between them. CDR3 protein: CASSEVGAHLEQFF. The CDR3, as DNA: TGTGCCAGCAGTGAAGTTGGGGCCCACCTTGAGCAGTTCTTC.

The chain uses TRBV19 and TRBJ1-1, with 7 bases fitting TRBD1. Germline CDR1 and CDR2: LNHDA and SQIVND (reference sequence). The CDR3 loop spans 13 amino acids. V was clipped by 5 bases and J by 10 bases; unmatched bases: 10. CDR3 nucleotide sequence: TGTGCCAGTAGTTCTGGGACAGCTTTATCAGCTTTCTTT. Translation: CASSSGTALSAFF. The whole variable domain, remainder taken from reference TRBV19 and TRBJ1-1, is DGGITQSPKYLFRKEGQNVTLSCEQNLNHDAMYWYRQDPGQGLRLIYYSQIVNDFQKGDIAEGYSVSREKKESFPLTVTSAQKNPTAFYLCASSSGTALSAFFGQGTRLTVV.

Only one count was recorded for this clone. The CDR3 is CASSAFGASGELFF. The DNA for the CDR3 is TGTGCCAGCAGCGCTTTCGGGGCCTCCGGGGAGCTGTTTTTT. The rearrangement uses TRBV9 and TRBJ2-2; tentatively, D is TRBD1 or TRBD2 (5 bases each). The germline V gene encodes CDR1 SGDLS and CDR2 YYNGEE. Trimming took 3 bases from V and 6 from J, leaving 12 bases between them. This CDR3 contains 14 residues.

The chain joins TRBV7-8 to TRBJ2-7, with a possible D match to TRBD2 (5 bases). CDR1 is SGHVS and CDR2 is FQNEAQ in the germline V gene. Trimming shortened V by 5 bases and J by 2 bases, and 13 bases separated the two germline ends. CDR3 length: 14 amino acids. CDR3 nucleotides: TGTGCCAGCAGCCCCGGGGTGGGAACCTACGAGCAGTACTTC. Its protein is CASSPGVGTYEQYF.

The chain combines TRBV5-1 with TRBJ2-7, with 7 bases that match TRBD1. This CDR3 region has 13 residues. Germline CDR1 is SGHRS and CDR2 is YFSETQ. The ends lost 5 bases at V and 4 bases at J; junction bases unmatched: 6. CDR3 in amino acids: CASRATGQYEQYF. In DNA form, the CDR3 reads TGCGCCAGCAGAGCGACAGGGCAATACGAGCAGTACTTC.

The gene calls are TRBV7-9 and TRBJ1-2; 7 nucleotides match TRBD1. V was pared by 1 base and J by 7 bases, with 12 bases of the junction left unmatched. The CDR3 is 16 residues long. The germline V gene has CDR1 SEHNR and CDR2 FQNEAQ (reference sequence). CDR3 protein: CASSLGWGTDLGGYTF. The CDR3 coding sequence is TGTGCCAGCAGCTTAGGGTGGGGGACAGACCTCGGTGGCTACACCTTC.

The CDR3 DNA follows: TGTGCCAGCAGCCAAGATGTCTACGAGCAGTACTTC. It encodes CASSQDVYEQYF. The V call is TRBV4-2, the J call TRBJ2-7; D remains ambiguous. CDR1 is LGHNA and CDR2 is YNFKEQ in the germline V gene. The length of the CDR3 is 12 residues. The V gene lost 0 bases and the J gene lost 3 bases, with 3 bases spanning the gap.

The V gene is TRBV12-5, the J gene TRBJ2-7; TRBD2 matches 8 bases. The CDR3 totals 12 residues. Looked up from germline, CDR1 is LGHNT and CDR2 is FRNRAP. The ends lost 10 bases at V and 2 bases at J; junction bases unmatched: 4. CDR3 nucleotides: TGTGCTAATAGCGGGAAACCCTACGAGCAGTACTTC. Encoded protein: CANSGKPYEQYF.

CDR3 protein: CASSPTAGGPNNEQFF. The CDR3 nucleotides are TGTGCCAGCAGCCCCACAGCGGGAGGGCCTAACAATGAGCAGTTCTTC. This chain joins TRBV7-9 and TRBJ2-1; TRBD2 agrees at 10 bases. The germline V gene encodes CDR1 SEHNR and CDR2 FQNEAQ (reference sequence). The CDR3 runs 16 residues. Germline trimming cut 5 bases from V and 5 bases from J; bases unmatched to any gene: 9.

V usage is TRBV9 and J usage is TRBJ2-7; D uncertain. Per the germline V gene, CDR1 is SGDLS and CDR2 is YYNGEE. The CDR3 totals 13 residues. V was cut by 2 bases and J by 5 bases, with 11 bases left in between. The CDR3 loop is CASSVFSYDEQYF. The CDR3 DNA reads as TGTGCCAGCAGCGTCTTTAGCTATGACGAGCAGTACTTC.

CDR3 sequence reads: CATSRGLGGTYEQYF. CDR3 nucleotide sequence: TGTGCCACCAGCAGAGGTTTAGGCGGTACCTACGAGCAGTACTTC. V gene TRBV15 combines with J gene TRBJ2-7, with unresolved D. The CDR3 consists of 15 residues. V lost 1 base and J lost 2, with 12 bases in between. Germline CDR1 LNHNV, CDR2 YYDKDF (reference sequence).

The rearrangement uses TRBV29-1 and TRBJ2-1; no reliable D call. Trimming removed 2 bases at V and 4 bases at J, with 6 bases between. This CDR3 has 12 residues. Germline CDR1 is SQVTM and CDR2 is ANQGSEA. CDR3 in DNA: TGCAGCGTTGAAATCGGTTACAATGAGCAGTTCTTC. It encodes CSVEIGYNEQFF.

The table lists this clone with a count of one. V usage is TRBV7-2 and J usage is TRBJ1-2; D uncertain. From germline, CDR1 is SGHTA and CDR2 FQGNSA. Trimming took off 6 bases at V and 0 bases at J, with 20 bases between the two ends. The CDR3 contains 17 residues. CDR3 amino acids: CASSSSGRTTTNYGYTF. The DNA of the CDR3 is TGTGCCAGCAGTTCCTCCGGGAGGACTACAACTAACTATGGCTACACCTTC.

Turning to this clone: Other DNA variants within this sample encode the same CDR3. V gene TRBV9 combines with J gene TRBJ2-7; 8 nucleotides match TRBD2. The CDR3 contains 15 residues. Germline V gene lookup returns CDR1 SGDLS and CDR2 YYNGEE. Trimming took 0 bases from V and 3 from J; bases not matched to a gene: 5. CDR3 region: CASSVGAGGLYEQYF. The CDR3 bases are TGTGCCAGCAGCGTAGGGGCGGGAGGTCTCTACGAGCAGTACTTC.

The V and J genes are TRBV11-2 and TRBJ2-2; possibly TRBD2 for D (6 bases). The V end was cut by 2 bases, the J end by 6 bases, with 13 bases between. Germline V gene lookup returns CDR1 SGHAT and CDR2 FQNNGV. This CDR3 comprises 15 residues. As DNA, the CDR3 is TGTGCCAGCAGCTTAAGACTAGTCCCCCCCGGGGAGCTGTTTTTT. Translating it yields CASSLRLVPPGELFF.

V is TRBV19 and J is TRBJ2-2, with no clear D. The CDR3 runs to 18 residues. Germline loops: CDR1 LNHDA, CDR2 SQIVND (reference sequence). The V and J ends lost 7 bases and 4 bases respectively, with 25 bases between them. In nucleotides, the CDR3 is TGTGCCAGTATTCTTAAGGGTCCGGCGCGGCAGGTCACCGGGGAGCTGTTTTTT. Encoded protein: CASILKGPARQVTGELFF.

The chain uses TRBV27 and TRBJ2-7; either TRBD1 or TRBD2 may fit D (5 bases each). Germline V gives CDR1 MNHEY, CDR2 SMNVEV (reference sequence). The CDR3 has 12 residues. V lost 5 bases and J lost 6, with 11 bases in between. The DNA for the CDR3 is TGTGCCAGCAGTACCCTTGGGGGCGAGCAGTACTTC. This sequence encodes CASSTLGGEQYF.

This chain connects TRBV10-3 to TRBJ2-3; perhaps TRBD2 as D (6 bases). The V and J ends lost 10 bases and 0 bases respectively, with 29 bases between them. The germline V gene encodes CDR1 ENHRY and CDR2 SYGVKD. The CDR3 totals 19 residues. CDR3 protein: CATRSQALLAGTSTDTQYF. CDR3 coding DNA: TGTGCCACCAGGTCCCAGGCCCTATTGGCAGGGACTAGCACAGATACGCAGTATTTT.

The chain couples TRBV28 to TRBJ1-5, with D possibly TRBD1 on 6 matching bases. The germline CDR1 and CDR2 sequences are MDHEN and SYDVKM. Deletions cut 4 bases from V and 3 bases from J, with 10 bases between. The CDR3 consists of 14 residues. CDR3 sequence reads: CASSSGVYNQPQHF. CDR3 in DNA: TGTGCCAGCAGTTCAGGGGTTTACAATCAGCCCCAGCATTTT.

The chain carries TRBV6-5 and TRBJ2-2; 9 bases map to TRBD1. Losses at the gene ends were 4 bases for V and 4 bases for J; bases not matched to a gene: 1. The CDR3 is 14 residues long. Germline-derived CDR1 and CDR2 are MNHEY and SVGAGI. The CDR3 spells CASSWGQGTGELFF. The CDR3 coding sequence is TGTGCCAGCAGTTGGGGACAGGGCACCGGGGAGCTGTTTTTT.

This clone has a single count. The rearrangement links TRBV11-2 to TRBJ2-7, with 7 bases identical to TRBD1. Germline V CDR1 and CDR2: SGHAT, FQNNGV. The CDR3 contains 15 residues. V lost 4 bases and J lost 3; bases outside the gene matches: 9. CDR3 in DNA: TGTGCCAGCAGCTCCGGACAGGCGCAAAACTACGAGCAGTACTTC. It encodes CASSSGQAQNYEQYF.

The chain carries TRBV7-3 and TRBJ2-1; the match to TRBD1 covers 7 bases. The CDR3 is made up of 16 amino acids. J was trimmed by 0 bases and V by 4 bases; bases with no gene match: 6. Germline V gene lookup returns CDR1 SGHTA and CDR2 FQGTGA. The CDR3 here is CASSSPGQSSYNEQFF. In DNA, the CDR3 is TGTGCCAGCAGCTCCCCGGGACAGAGCTCCTACAATGAGCAGTTCTTC. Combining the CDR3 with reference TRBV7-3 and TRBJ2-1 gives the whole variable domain GAGVSQTPSNKVTEKGKYVELRCDPISGHTALYWYRQSLGQGPEFLIYFQGTGAADDSGLPNDRFFAVRPEGSVSTLKIQRTERGDSAVYLCASSSPGQSSYNEQFFGPGTRLTVL.

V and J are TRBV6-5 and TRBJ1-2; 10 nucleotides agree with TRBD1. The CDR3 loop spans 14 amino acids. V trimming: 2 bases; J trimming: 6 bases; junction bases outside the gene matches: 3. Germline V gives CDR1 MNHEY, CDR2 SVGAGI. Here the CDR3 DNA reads TGTGCCAGCAGTTACAAGGACAGGGGGGATGGCTACACCTTC. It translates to CASSYKDRGDGYTF.

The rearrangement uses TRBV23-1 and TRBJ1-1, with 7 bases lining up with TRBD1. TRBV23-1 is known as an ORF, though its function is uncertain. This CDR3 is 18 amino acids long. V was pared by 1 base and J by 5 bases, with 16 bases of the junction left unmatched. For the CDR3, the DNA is TGCGCCAGCAGTCAATTCGAACAGGGGTTAGGCCTAGAGACTGAAGCTTTCTTT. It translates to CASSQFEQGLGLETEAFF.

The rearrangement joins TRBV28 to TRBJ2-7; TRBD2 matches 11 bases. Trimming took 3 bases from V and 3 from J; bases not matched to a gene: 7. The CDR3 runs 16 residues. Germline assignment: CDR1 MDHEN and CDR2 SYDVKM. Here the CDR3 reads CASSFSLAGGDYEQYF. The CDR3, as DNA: TGTGCCAGCAGTTTTTCCTTAGCGGGAGGGGACTACGAGCAGTACTTC.